This T cell receptor beta chain was recovered during a study of identical twins. Notes on the study in general: Invariant cells of the MAIT and iNKT types might have partly distorted the zero-insertion analyses. Conclusions leaned on cross-sectional statistical analysis and did not track the same donors over time.

The CDR3 is 14 amino acids. Germline V CDR1 and CDR2: MGHRA, YSYEKL. V shed 0 bases and J shed 2 bases, with 8 bases lying between them. A remark on this clonotype: The antigen is not known.

cDNA carried unique molecular identifiers, and a universal primer site was added by template switching. One entry per CDR3 protein results from TCRdb running MiXCR on the 5' RACE reads. The sample yields under 250,000 distinct CDR3 sequences, 6.5% to 8.5% seen once. These same data were also listed under a study on yellow fever vaccine responses in identical twins.

This TCR was recovered from a woman aged 18-29 years in good health. Material: memory (CD45RO+) T cells sorted from blood. The chain recombines TRBV4-1 with TRBJ2-7; D not resolved. The CDR3 region is CASSQDGKTYEQYF. CDR3 DNA: TGCGCCAGCAGCCAAGATGGGAAAACCTACGAGCAGTACTTC.